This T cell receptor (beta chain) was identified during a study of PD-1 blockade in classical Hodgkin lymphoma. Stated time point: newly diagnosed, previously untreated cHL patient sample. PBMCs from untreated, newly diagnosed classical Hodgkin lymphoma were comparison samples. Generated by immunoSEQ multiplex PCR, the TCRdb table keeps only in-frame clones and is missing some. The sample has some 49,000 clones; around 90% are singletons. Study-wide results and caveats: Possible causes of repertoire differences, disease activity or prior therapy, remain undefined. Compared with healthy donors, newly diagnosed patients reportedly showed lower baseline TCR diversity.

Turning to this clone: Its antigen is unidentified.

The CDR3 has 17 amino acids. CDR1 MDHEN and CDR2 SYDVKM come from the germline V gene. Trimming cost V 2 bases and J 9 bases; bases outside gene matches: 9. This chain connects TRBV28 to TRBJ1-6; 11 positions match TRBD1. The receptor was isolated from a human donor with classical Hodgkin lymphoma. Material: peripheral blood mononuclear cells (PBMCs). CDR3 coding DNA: TGTGCCAGCAGTTTAGGGACAGGGGGTGGTTGGGGTTCACCCCTCCACTTT. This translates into CASSLGTGGGWGSPLHF.